This T cell receptor (beta chain) was retrieved from a study of cytomegalovirus exposure and HLA in healthy donors. General study results and limits: Among TCR beta chains, those listed as cytomegalovirus-associated numbered about 150.

V lost 4 bases and J lost 11, with 21 bases in between. Per germline, CDR1 SGHDT and CDR2 YYEEEE. The CDR3 contains 14 residues. Points on this clone: What it binds is unknown.

Primers included in the PCR were 60 Vbeta and 13 Jbeta primers. Profiled with immunoSEQ multiplex PCR; TCRdb holds only in-frame clones, not every one. The table shows about 110,000 clones, with roughly 80% occurring only once. Healthy bone marrow donors made up the cohort. The sequencing sample was made of PBMCs. The sequence was collected from a man aged 50 to 60 in good health and CMV-seronegative. The J gene is TRBJ1-2, the V gene TRBV5-6; D gene uncertain. Here the CDR3 DNA reads TGTGCCAGCAGCCGGTTATTTCAAGCCCTCGGTTACACCTTC. Its translation is CASSRLFQALGYTF.